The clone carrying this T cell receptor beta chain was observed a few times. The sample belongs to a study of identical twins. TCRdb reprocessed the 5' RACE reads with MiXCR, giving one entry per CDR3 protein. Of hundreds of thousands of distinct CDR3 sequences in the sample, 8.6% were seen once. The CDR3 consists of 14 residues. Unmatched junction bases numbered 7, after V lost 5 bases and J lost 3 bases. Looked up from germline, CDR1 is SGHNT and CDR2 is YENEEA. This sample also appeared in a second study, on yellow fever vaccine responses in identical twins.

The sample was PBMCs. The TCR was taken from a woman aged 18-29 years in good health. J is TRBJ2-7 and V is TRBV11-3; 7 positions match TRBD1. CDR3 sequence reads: CASSHGDSSYEQYF. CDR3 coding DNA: TGTGCCAGCAGCCATGGGGACAGCAGCTACGAGCAGTACTTC.